A single sample is the source of the 12 T cell receptor beta chains below, sequenced in a study of blood T cell repertoires in COVID-19. Using immunoSEQ multiplex PCR, the repertoire was profiled, and TCRdb retains in-frame clones only, with some absent. The top ten hold under 3.5% of the sample, which has 210,000 or so clones, roughly 73% seen once. Material for sequencing was peripheral blood. The receptors derive from a woman aged 80 or older with active or convalescent COVID-19.

Here the CDR3 DNA reads TGTGCCAGCACCAGCGCAAGCGGGGGGCCAGATACGCAGTATTTT. Its protein product is CASTSASGGPDTQYF. J is TRBJ2-3 and V is TRBV9; TRBD2 matches 9 bases. This CDR3 spans 15 amino acids. Germline values: CDR1 SGDLS, CDR2 YYNGEE. J gave up 4 bases and V 6 bases, and 9 bases lay outside the gene matches.

V and J are TRBV24-1 and TRBJ1-5; D is unresolved. This CDR3 is built from 13 residues. Trimming stripped 5 bases from V and 5 bases from J, with 9 bases between. Germline CDR1 reads KGHDR; CDR2 reads SFDVKD. The CDR3 loop reads CATSGRLDQPQHF. The CDR3 nucleotides read TGTGCCACCAGTGGGCGGCTGGATCAGCCCCAGCATTTT.

About this clone itself: The identical CDR3 is also encoded by other nucleotide sequences in the sample. The chain combines TRBV9 with TRBJ2-3, with TRBD2 matching 11 bases. The CDR3 has 17 amino acids. Looked up from germline, CDR1 is SGDLS and CDR2 is YYNGEE. After removal of 0 bases from V and 3 bases from J, the junction contained 6 bases not matched to a gene. In DNA form, the CDR3 reads TGTGCCAGCAGCGTAGGGCTAGCGGGGGGCGGGACAGATACGCAGTATTTT. Translated: CASSVGLAGGGTDTQYF.

The chain employs TRBV19 and TRBJ1-2, with TRBD1 identical over 9 bases. In germline, CDR1 is LNHDA, CDR2 SQIVND (reference sequence). CDR3 size: 13 residues. Unmatched junction bases numbered 7, after V lost 4 bases and J lost 10 bases. The CDR3 DNA follows: TGTGCCAGTAGTAACCACAGGGGGCTGGACTACACCTTC. This encodes CASSNHRGLDYTF.

This clone was detected only a few times. V is TRBV6-2 or TRBV6-3 and J is TRBJ2-7, with TRBD2 as a possible D gene (5 bases). This CDR3 has 14 residues. The V end was cut by 5 bases, the J end by 5 bases, with 16 bases between. Germline V gene sequence: CDR1 MNHEY, CDR2 SVGEGT. The CDR3 loop reads CASSHPGKGHEQYF. The CDR3 nucleotides read TGTGCCAGCAGTCACCCGGGAAAGGGCCACGAGCAGTACTTC.

The sample holds one count of this clone. The chain employs TRBV6-5 and TRBJ1-2; D might be TRBD1 (6 bases). Germline CDR1 is MNHEY and CDR2 is SVGAGI. Trimming pared 0 bases from V and 1 base from J, leaving 6 bases between. The CDR3 extends over 14 amino acids. CDR3 residues: CASSYSDSNYGYTF. CDR3 nucleotide sequence: TGTGCCAGCAGTTACTCGGACAGTAACTATGGCTACACCTTC.

The V and J genes are TRBV5-1 and TRBJ2-3; 7 positions match TRBD1. Germline V gene lookup returns CDR1 SGHRS and CDR2 YFSETQ. V lost 2 bases, J lost 2 bases, and 8 bases stayed unmatched. The length of the CDR3 is 16 residues. CDR3 residues: CASSLQGTVLTDTQYF. CDR3 in DNA: TGCGCCAGCAGCTTACAGGGGACCGTACTCACAGATACGCAGTATTTT.

DNA for the CDR3: TGTGCCAGCAGTTTATCGTCGGAGCTTCGGAGGACTGAAGCTTTCTTT. Its protein is CASSLSSELRRTEAFF. V gene TRBV27 combines with J gene TRBJ1-1, with D unclear. CDR1 is MNHEY and CDR2 is SMNVEV in the germline V gene (reference sequence). The CDR3 sequence is 16 residues long. The germline V and J ends were trimmed by 0 bases and 5 bases, with 16 bases remaining between them.

The count of this clone is one. CDR3 nucleotides: TGTGCCAGCAGTCCGCTAGGGCTAGCGGGGGGGCCTAGAGACAATGAGCAGTTCTTC. This encodes CASSPLGLAGGPRDNEQFF. The rearrangement joins TRBV6-6 to TRBJ2-1; 12 nucleotides align to TRBD2. Germline values: CDR1 MNHNY, CDR2 SVGAGI (reference sequence). This CDR3 has 19 residues. V was pared by 5 bases and J by 5 bases, with 16 bases of the junction left unmatched.

The chain employs TRBV5-6 and TRBJ1-2; no firm D call. CDR3 length: 13 amino acids. Trimming removed 4 bases from V and 6 bases from J, with 13 bases in between. Germline CDR1 SGHDT, CDR2 YYEEEE. This CDR3 is CASSVNGVDGYTF. The CDR3 nucleotides are TGTGCCAGCAGCGTGAACGGGGTCGATGGCTACACCTTC.

This chain uses TRBV27 with TRBJ1-1; D perhaps matches TRBD1 (6 bases). The CDR3 has 15 amino acids. Per germline, CDR1 MNHEY and CDR2 SMNVEV (reference sequence). The V end lost 4 bases, the J end lost 1 base, and 13 bases lay between the germline ends. CDR3 sequence: CASSSLPDRNTEAFF. The CDR3 DNA follows: TGTGCCAGCAGTTCCCTCCCGGACAGGAACACTGAAGCTTTCTTT.

This chain connects TRBV18 to TRBJ1-1; 11 positions agree with TRBD1. This CDR3 spans 15 amino acids. Looked up from germline, CDR1 is KGHSH and CDR2 is LQKENI. V dropped 8 bases and J dropped 4; count of bases not matched to a gene: 9. The DNA of the CDR3 is TGTGCCAGCACAAACACCGGGACAGGGGGCACTGAAGCTTTCTTT. Encoded protein: CASTNTGTGGTEAFF.